Detailed here is one T cell receptor beta chain. Its antigen is currently unknown. This entry is derived from a study of cytomegalovirus exposure and HLA in healthy donors. Findings and caveats of the study: Subsequent analysis showed first-cohort TCR clusters tending to co-occur in 120 validation repertoires.

The CDR3 totals 15 residues. The germline V gene encodes CDR1 SGHNT and CDR2 YYREEE (reference sequence). Deletions cut 0 bases from V and 1 base from J, with 7 bases between. Repertoires were generated with immunoSEQ multiplex PCR, while TCRdb's copy carries only in-frame clones and drops some. Here the sample spans 120,000 to 150,000 clones, about 89% being singletons. The origin of this receptor is a woman under 30 in good health and CMV-seropositive. The J gene is TRBJ2-2, the V gene TRBV5-4; a weak D match, TRBD2 (6 bases). The sequenced material came from PBMCs. The CDR3 DNA reads TGTGCCAGCAGCTTGGTTAGCGGGAACACCGGGGAGCTGTTTTTT. Encoded protein: CASSLVSGNTGELFF. The variable domain in full, completed from reference TRBV5-4 and TRBJ2-2, reads ETGVTQSPTHLIKTRGQQVTLRCSSQSGHNTVSWYQQALGQGPQFIFQYYREEENGRGNFPPRFSGLQFPNYSSELNVNALELDDSALYLCASSLVSGNTGELFFGEGSRLTVL.